This TCR beta chain is drawn from a study of control samples from healthy donors and cancer patients (dated by TCRdb to the early 2020s). The CDR3 starts with the cysteine, ends with the phenylalanine, and has 14 residues. Just the 42-base CDR3 DNA is kept, in frame starting at base 1. CDR1 MDHEN and CDR2 SYDVKM are derived from the germline V gene. Cut back by 5 bases and 8 bases, the V and J ends lie 16 bases apart. To prepare the library, the immunoSEQ multiplex PCR assay was applied. This immuneACCESS table, as held by TCRdb, lists in-frame sequences with V and J called but not all clones. Of the missing ones, under half trace to an unresolved V gene in checked studies; the others have no known cause. This sample has around 110,000 clones in its table, and 80% to 90% of those were observed once. The ten largest account for around 1.1% of the sample. A note on this clone: Its binding antigen is unknown. No base quality values were provided; no much bigger clone lies one nucleotide off.

This clonotype originated in a woman aged 45-59 years with colorectal cancer. The sequence links TRBV28 to TRBJ2-1, and possibly TRBD1, on 6 matching bases. Sequenced sample: PBMCs. This receptor carries the CDR3 CASSGTPDGDEQFF. The nucleotide sequence reads as follows: TGTGCCAGCAGTGGGACACCCGACGGCGATGAGCAGTTCTTC.